Listed here are 27 T cell receptor beta chains from one sample, sequenced in a study of regulatory T cells in long-lasting Graves disease. Relying on iRepertoire HTBI primers and Arm-PCR of CDR3 regions, the team built TCR beta libraries. TCRdb re-analysed the multiplex PCR reads in MiXCR, keeping a single row per CDR3 protein. The sample yields more than 650,000 distinct CDR3 sequences, 30% seen once. The time point denotes: persistent/refractory GD, antithyroid drugs over 5 years with positive TRAb. Making the TCR library involved RNA that had been extracted from PBMCs. Specimen: peripheral blood mononuclear cells (PBMCs), collected when the disease was refractory, from a patient treated with antithyroid drugs. These receptors originate from a female donor with Graves disease.

The CDR3 DNA sequence: TGTGCCAGTAGTATTCGACAGCCGGCAACTAATGAAAAACTGTTTTTT. It yields the protein CASSIRQPATNEKLFF. This rearrangement joins TRBV19 to TRBJ1-4; possible D gene TRBD1, 5 bases. The V end lost 3 bases, the J end lost 0 bases, and 11 bases lay between the germline ends. Germline-derived CDR1 and CDR2 are LNHDA and SQIVND (reference sequence). The CDR3 has 16 residues. Looking up the rest from reference TRBV19 and TRBJ1-4 gives the full variable domain: DGGITQSPKYLFRKEGQNVTLSCEQNLNHDAMYWYRQDPGQGLRLIYYSQIVNDFQKGDIAEGYSVSREKKESFPLTVTSAQKNPTAFYLCASSIRQPATNEKLFFGSGTQLSVL.

About this clonotype itself: A junction boundary mismatches the germline segment, possibly from a read error. The rearrangement uses TRBV3-1 and TRBJ1-2, with 7 nucleotides matching TRBD1. CDR3 length: 15 residues. Germline CDR1 and CDR2: LGHDT and YNNKEL (reference sequence). The CDR3 DNA sequence: TGTGCCAGCAGCCAAGGCCTCGGGACAGCTGATTACTGGTCCTTC. Amino acids: CASSQGLGTADYWSF. Combining the CDR3 with reference TRBV3-1 and TRBJ1-2 gives the whole variable domain DTAVSQTPKYLVTQMGNDKSIKCEQNLGHDTMYWYKQDSKKFLKIMFSYNNKELIINETVPNRFSPKSPDKAHLNLHINSLELGDSAVYFCASSQGLGTADYWSFGSGTRLTVV.

This clonotype occurred once. Sequence at one end of the junction differs from germline and may be a read error. This chain uses TRBV11-2 with TRBJ2-7, with 10 bases lining up with TRBD2. The CDR3 contains 18 residues. CDR1 and CDR2 from the germline V gene are SGHAT and FQNNGV. CDR3 residues: CASSLGVGAGGSSCEQYF. The CDR3 DNA sequence: TGTGCCAGCAGTTTAGGAGTCGGAGCGGGGGGGAGCTCCTGCGAGCAGTACTTC.

This clonotype was counted a few times. CDR3 loop: CASSIRASSSYNSPLHF. CDR3 sequence (DNA): TGTGCCAGCAGCATCAGGGCATCGAGCTCCTATAATTCACCCCTCCACTTT. The chain employs TRBV12-3 or TRBV12-4 and TRBJ1-6, with D perhaps matching TRBD1 (5 bases). Trimming took off 6 bases at V and 0 bases at J, with 15 bases between the two ends. The CDR3 extends over 17 amino acids.

The chain couples TRBV5-1 to TRBJ1-2; 10 bases are a match to TRBD1. With V trimmed by 3 bases and J by 7 bases, 9 bases remained unmatched. Germline V gives CDR1 SGHRS, CDR2 YFSETQ. CDR3 length: 15 amino acids. The CDR3 DNA is TGCGCCAGCAGCTCCCCGGAGACAGGGGGCCGTGGCTACACCTTC. Translation gives CASSSPETGGRGYTF.

V gene TRBV18 combines with J gene TRBJ1-5; a possible D gene is TRBD1 (6 bases). CDR3 length: 16 amino acids. CDR1 is KGHSH and CDR2 is LQKENI in the germline V gene. Deletions cut 3 bases from V and 1 base from J, with 13 bases between. This CDR3 is CASSPRGGRSNQPQHF. CDR3 nucleotide sequence: TGTGCCAGCTCACCTAGAGGGGGACGAAGCAATCAGCCCCAGCATTTT.

The chain couples TRBV3-1 to TRBJ1-1; no reliable D call. Germline V gene lookup returns CDR1 LGHDT and CDR2 YNNKEL (reference sequence). Trimming left V 1 base short and J 1 base short, with 16 bases between. This CDR3 comprises 17 residues. As DNA, the CDR3 is TGTGCCAGCAGCCAAGCCCCTATCGGACGGGAGAACACTGAAGCTTTCTTT. Translation: CASSQAPIGRENTEAFF.

This chain uses TRBV9 with TRBJ1-6, with D uncertain. V lost 0 bases and J lost 8, with 12 bases in between. The CDR3 contains 15 residues. The germline V gene encodes CDR1 SGDLS and CDR2 YYNGEE. Written as DNA, the CDR3 is TGTGCCAGCAGCGTAGGGTTAGGGTCGGATTCACCCCTCCACTTT. Amino acid sequence: CASSVGLGSDSPLHF.

This clonotype occurred many times. The V call is TRBV28, the J call TRBJ1-4, with D possibly matching TRBD1 (5 bases). The V gene lost 5 bases and the J gene lost 8 bases, with 15 bases spanning the gap. The CDR3 runs 14 residues. The germline V gene has CDR1 MDHEN and CDR2 SYDVKM. This CDR3 reads CASSPGAMGEKLFF. CDR3 nucleotide sequence: TGTGCCAGCAGTCCTGGGGCTATGGGGGAAAAACTGTTTTTT.

The rearrangement links TRBV29-1 to TRBJ1-1; D perhaps matches TRBD1 (5 bases). CDR3 length equals 12 residues. The V and J ends lost 6 bases and 3 bases respectively, with 11 bases between them. Germline V gene data show CDR1 as SQVTM and CDR2 as ANQGSEA. The CDR3 region has the DNA TGCAGCGTCCGGGGCCTAGACACTGAAGCTTTCTTT. Translation gives CSVRGLDTEAFF.

The table lists this clonotype with a few counts. V gene TRBV6-1 combines with J gene TRBJ1-1; D is undetermined. Between the trimmed V and J ends, which lost 8 bases and 2 bases, there was a span of 12 bases. This CDR3 comprises 13 residues. Germline V CDR1 and CDR2: MNHNS, SASEGT. In nucleotides, the CDR3 is TGTGCCAGCTTAAGGGAATCAAACACTGAAGCTTTCTTT. The encoded protein is CASLRESNTEAFF.

This clonotype was counted many times. The chain joins TRBV28 to TRBJ2-1; TRBD2 agrees at 10 bases. V lost 4 bases, J lost 1 base, and 16 bases stayed unmatched. The germline gives CDR1 MDHEN, CDR2 SYDVKM. The CDR3 runs to 20 residues. Here the CDR3 reads CASSSRGTTGLAYSYNEQFF. CDR3 bases: TGTGCCAGCAGTTCCCGTGGAACTACGGGACTAGCGTATTCCTACAATGAGCAGTTCTTC.

Here the CDR3 DNA reads TGTGCCACCAGCAGAGATAAGGGTACCAGCACTGAAGCTTTCTTT. Protein sequence: CATSRDKGTSTEAFF. The chain uses TRBV15 and TRBJ1-1; D remains unclear. V dropped 0 bases and J dropped 4 bases, with 12 bases sitting between them. The germline gives CDR1 LNHNV, CDR2 YYDKDF (reference sequence). The CDR3 totals 15 residues.

This clonotype has a count of ten or more. V usage is TRBV27 and J usage is TRBJ1-2, with D hard to call. V was clipped by 5 bases and J by 5 bases, with 15 bases between them. Germline CDR1 and CDR2: MNHEY and SMNVEV (reference sequence). This CDR3 contains 14 residues. The DNA of the CDR3 is TGTGCCAGCAGTCGCGACCAGGCTGAGTATGGCTACACCTTC. Translating it yields CASSRDQAEYGYTF.

The V and J genes are TRBV20-1 and TRBJ2-4; D ambiguous. The germline V and J ends were trimmed by 5 bases and 0 bases, with 14 bases remaining between them. Germline values: CDR1 DFQATT, CDR2 SNEGSKA (reference sequence). CDR3 length equals 15 residues. CDR3 loop: CSAARAGQAKNIQYF. The DNA of the CDR3 is TGCAGTGCTGCAAGGGCAGGTCAAGCCAAAAACATTCAGTACTTC.

This clonotype was counted at least ten times. V and J are TRBV2 and TRBJ2-7, with 10 bases aligning to TRBD1. CDR1 SNHLY and CDR2 FYNNEI come from the germline V gene. The V segment lost 6 bases and the J segment 2 bases; nucleotides outside the gene matches: 7. The CDR3 totals 15 residues. DNA of the CDR3: TGTGCCAGCAGGGTATCCGGACAGGGGGCCTACGAGCAGTACTTC. Translating gives CASRVSGQGAYEQYF.

This clonotype was picked up many times. At one end the junction does not follow the germline gene, possibly because of a read error. This rearrangement joins TRBV3-1 to TRBJ2-5; D uncertain. The CDR3 sequence is 12 residues long. Germline V gene sequence: CDR1 LGHDT, CDR2 YNNKEL (reference sequence). The chain's CDR3 is CASSQDGETQYF. The CDR3 nucleotides are TGCGCCAGCAGCCAAGACGGAGAGACCCAGTACTTC.

The J gene is TRBJ2-4, the V gene TRBV3-1; D is possibly TRBD1 (6 bases). Germline CDR1 reads LGHDT; CDR2 reads YNNKEL (reference sequence). Trimming left V 4 bases short and J 5 bases short, with 15 bases between. This CDR3 has 15 residues. The CDR3 here is CASSPWTVGQNIQYF. The CDR3 coding sequence is TGTGCCAGCAGCCCCTGGACAGTCGGCCAAAACATTCAGTACTTC.

The chain joins TRBV20-1 to TRBJ2-7; 7 bases are shared with TRBD1. This CDR3 is built from 14 residues. After removal of 1 base from V and 2 bases from J, the junction contained 5 bases not matched to a gene. Per germline, CDR1 DFQATT and CDR2 SNEGSKA (reference sequence). The CDR3 reads CSARGTGYTYEQYF. Here the CDR3 DNA reads TGCAGTGCTAGAGGGACAGGATATACCTACGAGCAGTACTTC.

This clonotype has a count of ten or more. The chain recombines TRBV27 with TRBJ1-4; D is undetermined. The CDR3 length is 13 residues. V was clipped by 3 bases and J by 2 bases, with 4 bases between them. CDR1 MNHEY and CDR2 SMNVEV come from the germline V gene (reference sequence). CDR3 nucleotides: TGTGCCAGCAGTTTGATGACTAATGAAAAACTGTTTTTT. Its protein product is CASSLMTNEKLFF.

V is TRBV12-5 and J is TRBJ1-3; 9 bases are shared with TRBD1. The CDR3 covers 19 residues. The V gene's germline CDR1 is LGHNT and CDR2 FRNRAP. V was pared by 0 bases and J by 4 bases, with 13 bases of the junction left unmatched. The CDR3 loop reads CASGLVLLGQGKSGNTIYF. CDR3 nucleotides: TGTGCTAGTGGTTTGGTACTTCTCGGACAGGGGAAATCCGGAAACACCATATATTTT. The full variable domain, with the rest looked up from reference TRBV12-5 and TRBJ1-3, is DARVTQTPRHKVTEMGQEVTMRCQPILGHNTVFWYRQTMMQGLELLAYFRNRAPLDDSGMPKDRFSAEMPDATLATLKIQPSEPRDSAVYFCASGLVLLGQGKSGNTIYFGEGSWLTVV.

The V and J genes are TRBV12-3 or TRBV12-4 and TRBJ2-3; D unclear. Trimming left V 6 bases short and J 4 bases short, with 11 bases between. The CDR3 sequence is 13 residues long. Here the CDR3 reads CASSLLGPDTQYF. CDR3 DNA sequence: TGTGCCAGCAGCCTCCTAGGCCCAGATACGCAGTATTTT.

This clonotype was seen a few times. The chain couples TRBV20-1 to TRBJ2-5, with 7 bases lining up with TRBD1. The V and J ends lost 6 bases and 4 bases, in that order; junction bases with no gene match: 5. Germline V CDR1 and CDR2: DFQATT, SNEGSKA (reference sequence). The CDR3 has 12 amino acids. CDR3 DNA: TGCAGTGCCAGCAAGGGGGCAGAGACCCAGTACTTC. This sequence encodes CSASKGAETQYF.

The rearrangement links TRBV5-6 to TRBJ1-6; D is unresolved. The CDR3 spans 14 residues. CDR1 and CDR2 from the germline V gene are SGHDT and YYEEEE. Trimming pared 0 bases from V and 8 bases from J, leaving 9 bases between. CDR3 sequence reads: CASSLDPIDSPLHF. The CDR3 DNA is TGTGCCAGCAGCTTGGACCCGATAGATTCACCCCTCCACTTT.

In this sample, this clonotype turned up many times. V gene TRBV28 combines with J gene TRBJ1-2; 11 nucleotides align to TRBD1. The CDR3 covers 16 residues. The germline V gene has CDR1 MDHEN and CDR2 SYDVKM. With V trimmed by 5 bases and J by 4 bases, 9 bases remained unmatched. CDR3 amino acids: CASSATGQGAGYGYTF. CDR3 nucleotide sequence: TGTGCCAGCAGTGCAACCGGACAGGGGGCTGGCTATGGCTACACCTTC.

This chain links TRBV3-1 with TRBJ1-5, with D hard to call. The ends were cut back, 8 bases at V and 1 base at J, with 12 bases in the middle. This CDR3 has 14 residues. Germline V gives CDR1 LGHDT, CDR2 YNNKEL (reference sequence). The CDR3 spells CASGVAISNQPQHF. Here the CDR3 DNA reads TGTGCCAGCGGGGTAGCCATAAGCAATCAGCCCCAGCATTTT.

The chain is built from TRBV19 and TRBJ1-5, with D possibly being TRBD1 (5 bases). Between the trimmed V and J ends, which lost 3 bases and 2 bases, there was a span of 14 bases. Germline CDR1 and CDR2: LNHDA and SQIVND (reference sequence). The CDR3 extends over 16 amino acids. In nucleotides, the CDR3 is TGTGCCAGTAGTATTTTGGGGGGATTTGGCAATCAGCCCCAGCATTTT. Translation: CASSILGGFGNQPQHF.